Each of the 26 T cell receptor beta chains below was sequenced from the same sample in a study of CD8+CD57+ T cells in acquired aplastic anemia. For CDR3 and TCR beta VDJ profiling, genomic DNA was the template used. TCRdb reanalysed the reads using MiXCR and keeps one entry per CDR3 protein. In the table there are over 40,000 distinct CDR3 sequences, approximately 63% of which are singletons. Patients sequenced had flow cytometry evidence of CD8+CD57+ cell expansion. Sequencing input: sorted CD4+, CD8+, or CD8+CD57+ T cells (not recorded which) from PBMCs. The receptors here all came from a human donor with aplastic anemia.

This clonotype appeared many times. The chain has TRBV6-4 and TRBJ2-1; TRBD2 aligns across 10 bases. The junction had 5 bases not matched to a gene; V was cut back by 0 bases and J by 6 bases. Germline assignment: CDR1 MRHNA and CDR2 SNTAGT. The CDR3 has 16 amino acids. The chain's CDR3 is CASSDSEVAGGNEQFF. In DNA, the CDR3 is TGTGCCAGCAGTGACTCAGAAGTAGCGGGGGGCAATGAGCAGTTCTTC.

V gene TRBV15 combines with J gene TRBJ2-1, with 7 nucleotides matching TRBD2. Germline V gene data show CDR1 as LNHNV and CDR2 as YYDKDF (reference sequence). Unmatched junction bases numbered 0, after V lost 0 bases and J lost 1 base. This CDR3 has 15 residues. The CDR3 nucleotides read TGTGCCACCAGCAGAGAGCGGGAGTCCTACAATGAGCAGTTCTTC. This gives the protein CATSRERESYNEQFF.

The chain recombines TRBV2 with TRBJ2-1; perhaps TRBD2 as D (7 bases). V dropped 3 bases and J dropped 4 bases, with 19 bases sitting between them. The CDR3 is 17 amino acids. CDR1 is SNHLY and CDR2 is FYNNEI in the germline V gene. The CDR3 region has the DNA TGTGCCAGCAGTGATCTGGGGGGGGGCTTAAGGTACAATGAGCAGTTCTTC. Encoded protein: CASSDLGGGLRYNEQFF.

V is TRBV10-3 and J is TRBJ2-3; D gene ambiguous. The V gene lost 10 bases and the J gene lost 3 bases, with 11 bases spanning the gap. This CDR3 is 12 amino acids long. Per the germline V gene, CDR1 is ENHRY and CDR2 is SYGVKD. The CDR3 DNA reads as TGTGCCACCCAAGGGTCGACAGATACGCAGTATTTT. It is translated as CATQGSTDTQYF.

V and J are TRBV15 and TRBJ1-5, with D unresolved. Germline V CDR1 and CDR2: LNHNV, YYDKDF (reference sequence). V was trimmed by 0 bases and J by 7 bases, leaving 7 bases between them. The CDR3 runs to 13 residues. For the CDR3, the DNA is TGTGCCACCAGCAGAGAAGGTGGCCAGCCCCAGCATTTT. It yields the protein CATSREGGQPQHF.

This clonotype rates as medium-sized. This rearrangement joins TRBV15 to TRBJ2-5; no definite D call. Germline-derived CDR1 and CDR2 are LNHNV and YYDKDF (reference sequence). This CDR3 comprises 14 residues. Trimming cost V 1 base and J 5 bases, with 11 bases left between them. The CDR3 spells CATSRGLEAETQYF. The CDR3 bases are TGTGCCACCAGCAGAGGCTTGGAAGCGGAGACCCAGTACTTC. Together with reference TRBV15 and TRBJ2-5, the CDR3 gives the full variable domain: DAMVIQNPRYQVTQFGKPVTLSCSQTLNHNVMYWYQQKSSQAPKLLFHYYDKDFNNEADTPDNFQSRRPNTSFCFLDIRSPGLGDTAMYLCATSRGLEAETQYFGPGTRLLVL.

This clonotype appeared once. The gene calls are TRBV29-1 and TRBJ2-5; D not certain. The CDR3 totals 10 residues. Trimming removed 7 bases from V and 1 base from J, with 4 bases in between. Germline V gene sequence: CDR1 SQVTM, CDR2 ANQGSEA. The CDR3 bases are TGCAGCGCCATCCAAGAGACCCAGTACTTC. It is translated as CSAIQETQYF.

The V and J genes are TRBV20-1 and TRBJ1-2; D is unclear. Per the germline V gene, CDR1 is DFQATT and CDR2 is SNEGSKA (reference sequence). CDR3 length: 13 amino acids. V shed 1 base and J shed 5 bases, with 11 bases lying between them. The CDR3 spells CSARVNGYYGYTF. The CDR3 bases are TGCAGTGCTAGAGTTAACGGATATTATGGCTACACCTTC.

The CDR3 sequence: CAISYSRVTEQYV. The CDR3, as DNA: TGTGCCATCAGTTACTCGAGGGTAACCGAGCAGTACGTC. The chain combines TRBV10-3 with TRBJ2-7; possible D gene TRBD2, 5 bases. This CDR3 is 13 amino acids long. Germline assignment: CDR1 ENHRY and CDR2 SYGVKD. V lost 5 bases and J 6 bases, leaving 14 bases between the germline ends.

This rearrangement joins TRBV29-1 to TRBJ2-3, with no clear D. The CDR3 spans 14 residues. Germline loops: CDR1 SQVTM, CDR2 ANQGSEA. Trimming removed 4 bases at V and 2 bases at J, with 13 bases between. The CDR3 coding sequence is TGCAGCGTTGTTCAGAACGGGTACACAGATACGCAGTATTTT. Translation gives CSVVQNGYTDTQYF.

The rearrangement uses TRBV10-1 and TRBJ1-3; D not certain. The CDR3 contains 14 residues. The V end was cut by 4 bases, the J end by 1 base, with 8 bases between. Germline loops: CDR1 WNHNN, CDR2 SYGVQD (reference sequence). This CDR3 reads CASSASGSGNTIYF. The CDR3 nucleotides read TGCGCCAGCAGTGCATCAGGATCTGGAAACACCATATATTTT.

This clonotype has at least ten counts. The chain couples TRBV7-6 to TRBJ2-2; 11 bases map to TRBD1. The CDR3 consists of 18 residues. V lost 1 base to trimming and J lost 1 base; unmatched junction nucleotides: 5. Looked up from germline, CDR1 is SGHVS and CDR2 is FNYEAQ. As DNA, the CDR3 is TGTGCCAGCAGCTTAGGGACAGGGGGCGCGGGGAACACCGGGGAGCTGTTTTTT. As protein: CASSLGTGGAGNTGELFF.

There are a few counts of this clonotype. This rearrangement joins TRBV6-4 to TRBJ2-6; D is possibly TRBD1 (5 bases). Germline V lookup: CDR1 MRHNA, CDR2 SNTAGT. The length of the CDR3 is 16 residues. The V and J ends lost 2 bases and 0 bases respectively, with 8 bases between them. DNA of the CDR3: TGTGCCAGCAGTGACGGGGCATACTCTGGGGCCAACGTCCTGACTTTC. Protein product: CASSDGAYSGANVLTF.

The chain combines TRBV10-3 with TRBJ1-2; 7 positions match TRBD1. The V gene's germline CDR1 is ENHRY and CDR2 SYGVKD. J was trimmed by 5 bases and V by 2 bases; bases with no gene match: 8. The CDR3 is 15 residues long. The CDR3 is CAISEKTGIRYGYTF. CDR3 bases: TGTGCCATCAGTGAGAAGACAGGGATTAGGTATGGCTACACCTTC.

The V call is TRBV2, the J call TRBJ2-5, with TRBD2 matching 9 bases. Germline loops: CDR1 SNHLY, CDR2 FYNNEI. Trimming took 7 bases from V and 7 from J; bases not matched to a gene: 16. This CDR3 region has 16 residues. Here the CDR3 reads CASTSNRLAAERTQYF. As DNA, the CDR3 is TGTGCCAGCACTTCAAACCGACTAGCGGCCGAACGGACCCAGTACTTC.

This clonotype occurred a few times. The rearrangement links TRBV29-1 to TRBJ1-1; D is uncertain. The CDR3 runs to 12 residues. CDR1 is SQVTM and CDR2 is ANQGSEA in the germline V gene. The V gene lost 3 bases and the J gene lost 1 base, with 6 bases spanning the gap. CDR3 DNA: TGCAGCGTTGACATTAGGAACACTGAAGCTTTCTTT. This encodes CSVDIRNTEAFF.

The chain employs TRBV19 and TRBJ1-5; 7 bases match TRBD1. Germline V gene data show CDR1 as LNHDA and CDR2 as SQIVND (reference sequence). The CDR3 length is 13 residues. The V segment lost 4 bases and the J segment 11 bases; nucleotides outside the gene matches: 8. CDR3 sequence (DNA): TGTGCCAGTAGTAACAACAGGGGTACGGCCCAGCATTTT. Protein: CASSNNRGTAQHF.

In this sample, this clonotype turned up many times. The chain uses TRBV2 and TRBJ2-7; 13 bases agree with TRBD2. V was pared by 1 base and J by 5 bases, with 5 bases of the junction left unmatched. The CDR3 is made up of 16 amino acids. The germline V gene encodes CDR1 SNHLY and CDR2 FYNNEI. Here the CDR3 DNA reads TGTGCCAGCAGTGAAGTACTAGCGGGAGGGCCCCACGAGCAGTACTTC. Protein: CASSEVLAGGPHEQYF.

Regarding this clonotype: Being one base from a much bigger clone, this may be a read error. This chain connects TRBV28 to TRBJ1-2; no definite D call. CDR1 is MDHEN and CDR2 is SYDVKM in the germline V gene. The CDR3 contains 12 residues. V shed 7 bases and J shed 6 bases, with 12 bases lying between them. As DNA, the CDR3 is TGTGCCAGCACCGAGGTGTGGCATGGCTACACCTTC. Protein product: CASTEVWHGYTF.

This chain connects TRBV12-1 to TRBJ2-3; the table names TRBD1, a call not compared with the DNA. TRBV12-1 is a pseudogene locus. This CDR3 contains 18 residues. In nucleotides, the CDR3 is TGTGCCAGCAGCTCCTACTGCCGGACACAGCAGGAAACAGATACGCAGTATTTT. Its protein product is CASSSYCRTQQETDTQYF.

J is TRBJ2-5 and V is TRBV10-1, with no clear D. V lost 0 bases to trimming and J lost 4 bases, with 9 bases between them. The CDR3 loop spans 14 amino acids. Germline V gene sequence: CDR1 WNHNN, CDR2 SYGVQD (reference sequence). The CDR3 loop is CASSESIETETQYF. In DNA form, the CDR3 reads TGCGCCAGCAGTGAGTCGATCGAGACAGAGACCCAGTACTTC.

This clonotype was seen at least ten times. This chain uses TRBV3-1 with TRBJ1-1; no firm D call. This CDR3 contains 13 residues. V was cut by 0 bases and J by 6 bases, with 8 bases left in between. The germline V gene has CDR1 LGHDT and CDR2 YNNKEL (reference sequence). The CDR3 DNA reads TGTGCCAGCAGCCAAGATGTCCAGGCTGAAGCTTTCTTT. Translated, it gives CASSQDVQAEAFF. Full variable domain (missing parts from reference TRBV3-1 and TRBJ1-1): DTAVSQTPKYLVTQMGNDKSIKCEQNLGHDTMYWYKQDSKKFLKIMFSYNNKELIINETVPNRFSPKSPDKAHLNLHINSLELGDSAVYFCASSQDVQAEAFFGQGTRLTVV.

The rearrangement uses TRBV19 and TRBJ1-4; D not certain. Germline V lookup: CDR1 LNHDA, CDR2 SQIVND (reference sequence). Trimming shortened V by 2 bases and J by 12 bases, and 13 bases separated the two germline ends. The CDR3 has 13 amino acids. The CDR3 DNA is TGTGCCAGTAGTATACGGTCAGACGAACAACTGTTTTTT. Translating gives CASSIRSDEQLFF.

The chain employs TRBV19 and TRBJ2-5, with D unclear. CDR3 length equals 14 residues. CDR1 and CDR2 (germline): LNHDA, SQIVND (reference sequence). The germline V and J ends were trimmed by 2 bases and 1 base, with 8 bases remaining between them. The DNA of the CDR3 is TGTGCCAGTAGTATACCGGGTGGCCAAGAGACCCAGTACTTC. Protein product: CASSIPGGQETQYF.

The chain combines TRBV2 with TRBJ2-5, with 7 bases matching TRBD2. The CDR3 is 16 residues long. V lost 4 bases to trimming and J lost 4 bases; unmatched junction nucleotides: 12. Germline V lookup: CDR1 SNHLY, CDR2 FYNNEI. In nucleotides, the CDR3 is TGTGCCAGCAGTGCCACCAGCAGAGTAGCGGGAGAGACCCAGTACTTC. It encodes CASSATSRVAGETQYF.

This clonotype was picked up many times. CDR3 sequence: CASSQGLAGVSYEQYF. CDR3 DNA sequence: TGCGCCAGCAGCCAGGGACTAGCGGGGGTCTCCTACGAGCAGTACTTC. The V and J genes are TRBV4-1 and TRBJ2-7; 14 bases fit TRBD2. Losses at the gene ends were 3 bases for V and 0 bases for J; bases not matched to a gene: 1. The CDR3 is made up of 16 amino acids. Germline V lookup: CDR1 MGHRA, CDR2 YSYEKL.